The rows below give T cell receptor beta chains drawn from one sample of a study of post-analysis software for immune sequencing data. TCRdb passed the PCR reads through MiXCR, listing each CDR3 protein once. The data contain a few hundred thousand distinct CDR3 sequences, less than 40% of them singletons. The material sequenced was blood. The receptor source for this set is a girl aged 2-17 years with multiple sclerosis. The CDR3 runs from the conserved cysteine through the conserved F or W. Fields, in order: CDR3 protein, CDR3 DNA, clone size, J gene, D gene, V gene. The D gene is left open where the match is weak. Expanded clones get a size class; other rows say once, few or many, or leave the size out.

CDR3aa: CASSQDPLRAFF; CDR3nt: TGCGCCAGCAGCCAAGATCCCTTGAGGGCTTTCTTT; abundance: NA; j_gene: TRBJ1-1; d_gene: NA; v_gene: TRBV4-1
CDR3aa: CASSPSPGKANEQFF; CDR3nt: TGTGCCAGCAGCCCGTCCCCAGGGAAGGCAAATGAGCAGTTCTTC; abundance: NA; j_gene: TRBJ2-1; d_gene: NA; v_gene: TRBV5-6
CDR3aa: CASSSRTRSYEQFF; CDR3nt: TGTGCCAGCAGCTCTCGGACACGATCCTACGAGCAGTTCTTC; abundance: NA; j_gene: TRBJ2-1; d_gene: NA; v_gene: TRBV3-1
CDR3aa: CASGFNPDRRAFF; CDR3nt: TGTGCCAGCGGGTTTAACCCAGACAGGAGAGCTTTCTTT; abundance: NA; j_gene: TRBJ1-1; d_gene: NA; v_gene: TRBV12-3/TRBV12-4
CDR3aa: CASSLGQSSYNEQFF; CDR3nt: TGTGCCAGCAGCTTAGGGCAGAGCTCCTACAATGAGCAGTTCTTC; abundance: many; j_gene: TRBJ2-1; d_gene: NA; v_gene: TRBV5-1
CDR3aa: CASRGPLNTEAFF; CDR3nt: TGTGCCAGCCGCGGACCGCTGAACACTGAAGCTTTCTTT; abundance: NA; j_gene: TRBJ1-1; d_gene: NA; v_gene: TRBV6-1
CDR3aa: CASSPPGQGRGDTQYF; CDR3nt: TGCGCCAGCAGCCCACCAGGACAGGGGAGGGGAGATACGCAGTATTTT; abundance: NA; j_gene: TRBJ2-3; d_gene: TRBD1; v_gene: TRBV5-1
CDR3aa: CASSESGGSADTQYF; CDR3nt: TGCGCCAGCAGTGAGAGCGGGGGTAGTGCAGATACGCAGTATTTT; abundance: few; j_gene: TRBJ2-3; d_gene: TRBD2; v_gene: TRBV10-1
CDR3aa: CASSRGTGNTEAFF; CDR3nt: TGCGCCAGCAGTAGGGGGACAGGGAACACTGAAGCTTTCTTT; abundance: many; j_gene: TRBJ1-1; d_gene: TRBD1; v_gene: TRBV5-1
CDR3aa: CASSLDRAPYRETQYF; CDR3nt: TGTGCCAGCAGCTTAGACCGGGCACCTTATCGGGAGACCCAGTACTTC; abundance: once; j_gene: TRBJ2-5; d_gene: NA; v_gene: TRBV7-9
CDR3aa: CASSNVAWDIQYF; CDR3nt: TGTGCCAGTAGTAACGTGGCCTGGGACATTCAGTACTTC; abundance: few; j_gene: TRBJ2-4; d_gene: NA; v_gene: TRBV19
CDR3aa: CSARDPGTSDKDTQYF; CDR3nt: TGCAGTGCTAGAGATCCCGGGACTAGCGATAAAGATACGCAGTATTTT; abundance: NA; j_gene: TRBJ2-3; d_gene: TRBD2; v_gene: TRBV20-1
CDR3aa: CSARHRDREGRGAFF; CDR3nt: TGCAGTGCTAGACACCGGGACAGAGAAGGACGAGGGGCTTTCTTT; abundance: NA; j_gene: TRBJ1-1; d_gene: TRBD1; v_gene: TRBV20-1
CDR3aa: CSAKRTGEAFF; CDR3nt: TGCAGTGCTAAAAGGACAGGGGAAGCTTTCTTT; abundance: NA; j_gene: TRBJ1-1; d_gene: TRBD1; v_gene: TRBV20-1
CDR3aa: CSVRRPTYNEQFF; CDR3nt: TGCAGTGTGAGGAGGCCTACCTACAATGAGCAGTTCTTC; abundance: NA; j_gene: TRBJ2-1; d_gene: NA; v_gene: TRBV20-1
CDR3aa: CASKTGNSGANVLTF; CDR3nt: TGCGCCAGCAAGACAGGGAATAGTGGGGCCAACGTCCTGACTTTC; abundance: few; j_gene: TRBJ2-6; d_gene: TRBD1; v_gene: TRBV5-1
CDR3aa: CSATDPAEGQETQYF; CDR3nt: TGCAGTGCCACCGACCCCGCAGAAGGACAAGAGACCCAGTACTTC; abundance: few; j_gene: TRBJ2-5; d_gene: NA; v_gene: TRBV20-1
CDR3aa: CASSSIQGQPNTEAFF; CDR3nt: TGCGCCAGCAGCTCGATCCAAGGACAACCGAACACTGAAGCTTTCTTT; abundance: NA; j_gene: TRBJ1-1; d_gene: NA; v_gene: TRBV5-1
CDR3aa: CASSENPVGGAGELFF; CDR3nt: TGTGCCAGCAGTGAGAACCCCGTAGGTGGGGCTGGGGAGCTGTTTTTT; abundance: NA; j_gene: TRBJ2-2; d_gene: NA; v_gene: TRBV2
CDR3aa: CSVRGTPYEQYF; CDR3nt: TGCAGCGTTCGAGGCACGCCCTACGAGCAGTACTTC; abundance: NA; j_gene: TRBJ2-7; d_gene: NA; v_gene: TRBV29-1
CDR3aa: CASSLSAGSYTEAFF; CDR3nt: TGTGCCAGCAGCTTGAGCGCAGGGTCTTACACTGAAGCTTTCTTT; abundance: NA; j_gene: TRBJ1-1; d_gene: NA; v_gene: TRBV7-3
CDR3aa: CASSLGGIRQETQYF; CDR3nt: TGTGCCAGCAGCTTAGGAGGGATCCGCCAAGAGACCCAGTACTTC; abundance: many; j_gene: TRBJ2-5; d_gene: NA; v_gene: TRBV7-2
CDR3aa: CASHQGSNEKLFF; CDR3nt: TGTGCCAGCCATCAGGGGTCTAATGAAAAACTGTTTTTT; abundance: once; j_gene: TRBJ1-4; d_gene: NA; v_gene: TRBV2
CDR3aa: CSARLRTNTGELFF; CDR3nt: TGCAGTGCTAGATTGAGGACGAACACCGGGGAGCTGTTTTTT; abundance: NA; j_gene: TRBJ2-2; d_gene: NA; v_gene: TRBV20-1
CDR3aa: CAVTGQGAPGYTF; CDR3nt: TGTGCCGTTACCGGACAGGGGGCGCCTGGCTACACCTTC; abundance: NA; j_gene: TRBJ1-2; d_gene: TRBD1; v_gene: TRBV10-3
CDR3aa: CASSYDRGQETQYF; CDR3nt: TGTGCCAGCAGTTACGACAGGGGGCAAGAGACCCAGTACTTC; abundance: many; j_gene: TRBJ2-5; d_gene: TRBD1; v_gene: TRBV6-5
CDR3aa: CASSYSWARGPFF; CDR3nt: TGTGCCAGCAGTTACTCTTGGGCGAGAGGACCTTTCTTT; abundance: few; j_gene: TRBJ1-1; d_gene: NA; v_gene: TRBV6-2/TRBV6-3
CDR3aa: CSAGQGAMYQETQYF; CDR3nt: TGCAGTGCCGGACAGGGGGCTATGTACCAAGAGACCCAGTACTTC; abundance: NA; j_gene: TRBJ2-5; d_gene: TRBD1; v_gene: TRBV20-1
CDR3aa: CASSLEGVRNQPQHF; CDR3nt: TGCGCCAGCAGCTTGGAGGGGGTACGCAATCAGCCCCAGCATTTT; abundance: NA; j_gene: TRBJ1-5; d_gene: NA; v_gene: TRBV5-1